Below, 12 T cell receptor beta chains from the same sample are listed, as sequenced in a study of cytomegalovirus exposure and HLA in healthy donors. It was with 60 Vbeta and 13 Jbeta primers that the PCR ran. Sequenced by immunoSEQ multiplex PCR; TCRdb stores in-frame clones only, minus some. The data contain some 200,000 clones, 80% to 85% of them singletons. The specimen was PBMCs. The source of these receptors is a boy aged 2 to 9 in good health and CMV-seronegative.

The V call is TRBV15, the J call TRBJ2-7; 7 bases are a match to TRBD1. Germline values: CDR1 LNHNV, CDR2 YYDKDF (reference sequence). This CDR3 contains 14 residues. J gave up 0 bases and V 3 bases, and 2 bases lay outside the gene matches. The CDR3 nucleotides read TGTGCCACCAGCAGTCGGGACAGCTCCTACGAGCAGTACTTC. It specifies CATSSRDSSYEQYF.

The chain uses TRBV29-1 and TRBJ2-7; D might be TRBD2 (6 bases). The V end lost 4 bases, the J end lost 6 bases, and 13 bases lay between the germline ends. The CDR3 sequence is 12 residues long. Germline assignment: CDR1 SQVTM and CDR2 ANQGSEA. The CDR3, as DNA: TGCAGCGTTGGCGGGATTAGGAGCGAGCAGTACTTC. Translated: CSVGGIRSEQYF.

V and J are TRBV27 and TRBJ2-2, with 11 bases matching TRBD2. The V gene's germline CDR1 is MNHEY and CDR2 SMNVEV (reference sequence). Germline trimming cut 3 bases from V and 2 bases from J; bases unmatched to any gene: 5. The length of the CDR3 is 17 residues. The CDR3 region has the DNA TGTGCCAGCAGTTTCCCGACTAGCGGGGCTAACACCGGGGAGCTGTTTTTT. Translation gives CASSFPTSGANTGELFF.

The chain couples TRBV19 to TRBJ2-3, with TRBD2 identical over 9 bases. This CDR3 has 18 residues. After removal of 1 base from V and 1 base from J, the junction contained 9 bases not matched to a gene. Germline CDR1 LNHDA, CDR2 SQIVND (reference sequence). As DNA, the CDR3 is TGTGCCAGTAGTATAGTAGCGGGAGCTTCGCCAGGCACAGATACGCAGTATTTT. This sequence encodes CASSIVAGASPGTDTQYF.

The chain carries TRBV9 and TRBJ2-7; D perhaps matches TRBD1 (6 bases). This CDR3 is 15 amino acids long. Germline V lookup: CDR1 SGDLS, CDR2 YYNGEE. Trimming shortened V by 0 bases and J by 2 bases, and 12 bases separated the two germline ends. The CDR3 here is CASSVEVQGPYEQYF. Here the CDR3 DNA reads TGTGCCAGCAGCGTAGAGGTACAGGGACCCTACGAGCAGTACTTC.

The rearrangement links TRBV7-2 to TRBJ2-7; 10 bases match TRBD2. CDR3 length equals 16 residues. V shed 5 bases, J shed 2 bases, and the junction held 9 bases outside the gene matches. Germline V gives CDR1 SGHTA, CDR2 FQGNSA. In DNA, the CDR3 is TGTGCCAGCAGCGCGGGGGCTAGCGGGAGTGCCTACGAGCAGTACTTC. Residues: CASSAGASGSAYEQYF. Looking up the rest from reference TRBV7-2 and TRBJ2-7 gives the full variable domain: GAGVSQSPSNKVTEKGKDVELRCDPISGHTALYWYRQSLGQGLEFLIYFQGNSAPDKSGLPSDRFSAERTGGSVSTLTIQRTQQEDSAVYLCASSAGASGSAYEQYFGPGTRLTVT.

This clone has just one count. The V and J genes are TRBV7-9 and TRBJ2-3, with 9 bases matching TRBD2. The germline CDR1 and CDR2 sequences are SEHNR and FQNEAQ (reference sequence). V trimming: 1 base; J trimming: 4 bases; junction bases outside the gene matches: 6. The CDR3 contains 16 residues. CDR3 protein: CASSLGPSGAPDTQYF. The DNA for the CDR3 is TGTGCCAGCAGCTTAGGTCCTAGCGGGGCCCCAGATACGCAGTATTTT. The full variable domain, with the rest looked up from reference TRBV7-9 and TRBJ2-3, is DTGVSQNPRHKITKRGQNVTFRCDPISEHNRLYWYRQTLGQGPEFLTYFQNEAQLEKSRLLSDRFSAERPKGSFSTLEIQRTEQGDSAMYLCASSLGPSGAPDTQYFGPGTRLTVL.

The CDR3, as DNA: TGTGCCAGCAGCGACCAGACAGGGAGACCCTCCTACGAGCAGTACTTC. This codes for CASSDQTGRPSYEQYF. The rearrangement joins TRBV9 to TRBJ2-7, with TRBD1 matching 7 bases. The length of the CDR3 is 16 residues. The V gene end was trimmed by 3 bases and the J gene end by 0 bases; junction bases not matched to a gene: 9. The V gene's germline CDR1 is SGDLS and CDR2 YYNGEE.

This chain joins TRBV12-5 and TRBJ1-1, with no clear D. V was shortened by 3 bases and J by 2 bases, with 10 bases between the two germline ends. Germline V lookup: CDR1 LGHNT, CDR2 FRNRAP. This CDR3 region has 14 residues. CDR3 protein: CASGLNPTNTEAFF. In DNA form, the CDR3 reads TGTGCTAGTGGTTTAAACCCTACTAACACTGAAGCTTTCTTT.

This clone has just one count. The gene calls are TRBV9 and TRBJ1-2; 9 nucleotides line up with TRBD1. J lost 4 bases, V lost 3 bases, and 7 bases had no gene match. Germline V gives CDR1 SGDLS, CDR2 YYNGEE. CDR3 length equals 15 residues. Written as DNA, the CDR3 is TGTGCCAGCAGCGACTGGACAGGGGCCACCTATGGCTACACCTTC. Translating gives CASSDWTGATYGYTF.

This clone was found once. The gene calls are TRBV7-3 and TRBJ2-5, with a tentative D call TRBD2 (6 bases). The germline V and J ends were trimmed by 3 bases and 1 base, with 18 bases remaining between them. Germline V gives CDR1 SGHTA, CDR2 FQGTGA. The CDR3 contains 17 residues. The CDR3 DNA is TGTGCCAGCAGCTTCCGGGGAGGAAGAGAGGTCCAAGAGACCCAGTACTTC. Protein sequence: CASSFRGGREVQETQYF.

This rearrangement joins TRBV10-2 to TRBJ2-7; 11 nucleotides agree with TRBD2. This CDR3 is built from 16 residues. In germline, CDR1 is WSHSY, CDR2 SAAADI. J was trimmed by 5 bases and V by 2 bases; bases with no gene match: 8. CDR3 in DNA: TGCGCCAGCAGTGAGCTAGGCCTAGCGGGGGGCAACGAGCAGTACTTC. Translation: CASSELGLAGGNEQYF.